The present entry profiles one TCR beta chain with its context. CDR1 is SGDLS, CDR2 YYNGEE, per germline. After removal of 3 bases from V and 2 bases from J, the junction contained 11 bases not matched to a gene. The CDR3 has 18 amino acids. The use of a sample-barcoded 5' primer and a J-beta primer mix characterized a second PCR of about 6 to 11 cycles. Each CDR3 protein is one row after TCRdb ran MiXCR on the 5' RACE reads. Here the sample spans about 1,600,000 distinct CDR3 sequences, 40% to 50% being singletons. These data originate in a study of blood T cells in healthy people across ages. The clonotype comes from a woman aged 18-30 years in good health. The specimen was blood. V gene TRBV9 combines with J gene TRBJ2-5; 12 bases align to TRBD2. In DNA, the CDR3 is TGTGCCAGCAGCGCGGGGTCGGGACTAGCGGGCGGTCAAGAGACCCAGTACTTC. Residues: CASSAGSGLAGGQETQYF.